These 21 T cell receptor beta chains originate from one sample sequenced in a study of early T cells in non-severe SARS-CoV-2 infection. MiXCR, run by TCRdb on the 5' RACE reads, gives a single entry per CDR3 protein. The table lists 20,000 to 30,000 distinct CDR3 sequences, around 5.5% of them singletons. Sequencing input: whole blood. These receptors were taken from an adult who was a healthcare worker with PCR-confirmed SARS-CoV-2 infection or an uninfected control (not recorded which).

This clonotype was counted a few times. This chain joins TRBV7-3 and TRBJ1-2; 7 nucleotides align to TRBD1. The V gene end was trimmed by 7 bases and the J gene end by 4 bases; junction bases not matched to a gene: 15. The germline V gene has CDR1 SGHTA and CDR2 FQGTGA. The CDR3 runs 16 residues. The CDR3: CASTPSPDRAGYGYTF. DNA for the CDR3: TGTGCCAGCACTCCCTCTCCCGACAGGGCGGGCTATGGCTACACCTTC.

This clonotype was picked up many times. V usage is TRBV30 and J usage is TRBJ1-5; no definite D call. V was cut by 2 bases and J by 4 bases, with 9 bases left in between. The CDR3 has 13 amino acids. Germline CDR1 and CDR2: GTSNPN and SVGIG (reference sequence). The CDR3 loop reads CAWSTGRNQPQHF. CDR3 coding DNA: TGTGCCTGGAGTACCGGTAGAAATCAGCCCCAGCATTTT.

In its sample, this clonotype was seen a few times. The CDR3 loop reads CASSLARSPYNEQFF. CDR3 DNA sequence: TGTGCCAGCAGCTTAGCGCGGAGTCCCTACAATGAGCAGTTCTTC. The V gene is TRBV7-6, the J gene TRBJ2-1; D ambiguous. The V gene's germline CDR1 is SGHVS and CDR2 FNYEAQ. Trimming took off 0 bases at V and 2 bases at J, with 8 bases between the two ends. The CDR3 is made up of 15 amino acids.

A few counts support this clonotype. The CDR3 DNA is TGCGCCAGCAGCTCCTCCACCCACCAAGGCGGTACGCAGTATTTT. This sequence encodes CASSSSTHQGGTQYF. V is TRBV5-1 and J is TRBJ2-3; D not resolved. V lost 3 bases, J lost 8 bases, and 19 bases lay in between. The CDR3 contains 15 residues. Germline CDR1 is SGHRS and CDR2 is YFSETQ.

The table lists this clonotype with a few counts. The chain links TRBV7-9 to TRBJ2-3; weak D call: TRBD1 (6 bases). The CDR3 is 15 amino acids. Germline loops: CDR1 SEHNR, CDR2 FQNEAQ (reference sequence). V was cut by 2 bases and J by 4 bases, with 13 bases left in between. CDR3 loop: CASSLQGHEADTQYF. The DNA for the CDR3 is TGTGCCAGCAGCTTACAGGGGCACGAGGCAGATACGCAGTATTTT.

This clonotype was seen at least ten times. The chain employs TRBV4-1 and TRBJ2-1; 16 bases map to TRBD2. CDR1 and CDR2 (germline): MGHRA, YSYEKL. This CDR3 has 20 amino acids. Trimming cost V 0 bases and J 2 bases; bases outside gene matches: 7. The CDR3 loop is CASSQDSGLAGGKTYNEQFF. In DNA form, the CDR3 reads TGCGCCAGCAGCCAAGACTCGGGACTAGCGGGGGGGAAGACCTACAATGAGCAGTTCTTC.

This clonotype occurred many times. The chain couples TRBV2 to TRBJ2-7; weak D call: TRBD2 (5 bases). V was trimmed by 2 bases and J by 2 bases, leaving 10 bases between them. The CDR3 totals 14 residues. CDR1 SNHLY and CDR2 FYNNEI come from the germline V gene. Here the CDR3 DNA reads TGTGCCAGCAGTGAAAGGGAGCTAACCTACGAGCAGTACTTC. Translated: CASSERELTYEQYF.

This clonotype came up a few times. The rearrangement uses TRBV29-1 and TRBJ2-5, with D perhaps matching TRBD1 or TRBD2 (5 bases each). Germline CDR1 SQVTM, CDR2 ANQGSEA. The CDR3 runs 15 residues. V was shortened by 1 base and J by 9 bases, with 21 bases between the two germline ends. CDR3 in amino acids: CSVEGLGANLEAQYF. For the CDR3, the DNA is TGCAGCGTTGAAGGGTTAGGGGCCAACCTGGAGGCCCAGTACTTC.

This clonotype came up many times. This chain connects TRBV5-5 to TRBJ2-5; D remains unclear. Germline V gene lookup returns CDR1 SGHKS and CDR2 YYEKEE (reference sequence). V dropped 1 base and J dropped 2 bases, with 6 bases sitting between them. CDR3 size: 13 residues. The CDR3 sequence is CASSLSQQETQYF. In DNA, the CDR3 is TGTGCCAGCAGCTTGTCACAACAAGAGACCCAGTACTTC. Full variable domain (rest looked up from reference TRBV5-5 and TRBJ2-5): DAGVTQSPTHLIKTRGQQVTLRCSPISGHKSVSWYQQVLGQGPQFIFQYYEKEERGRGNFPDRFSARQFPNYSSELNVNALLLGDSALYLCASSLSQQETQYFGPGTRLLVL.

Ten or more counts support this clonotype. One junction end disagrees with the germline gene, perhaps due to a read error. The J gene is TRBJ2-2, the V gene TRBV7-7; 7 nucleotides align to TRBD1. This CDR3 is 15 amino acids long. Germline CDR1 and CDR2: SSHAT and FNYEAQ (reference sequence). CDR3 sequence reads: CASSTRQGSTGELFF. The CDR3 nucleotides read TGTGCTAGCAGCACCCGACAGGGAAGCACCGGGGAGCTGTTTTTT.

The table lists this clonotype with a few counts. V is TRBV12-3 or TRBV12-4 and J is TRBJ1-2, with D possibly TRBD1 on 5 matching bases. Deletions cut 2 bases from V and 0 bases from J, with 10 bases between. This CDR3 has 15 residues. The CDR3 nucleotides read TGTGCCAGCAGTTTACCGGGACGGCCTAACTATGGCTACACCTTC. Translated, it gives CASSLPGRPNYGYTF.

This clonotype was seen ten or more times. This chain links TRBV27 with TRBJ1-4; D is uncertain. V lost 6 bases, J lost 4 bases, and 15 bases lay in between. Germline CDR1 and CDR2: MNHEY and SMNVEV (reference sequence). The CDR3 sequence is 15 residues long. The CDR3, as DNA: TGTGCCAGCAGAGAGACCAGCCTTTTTAATGAAAAACTGTTTTTT. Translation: CASRETSLFNEKLFF.

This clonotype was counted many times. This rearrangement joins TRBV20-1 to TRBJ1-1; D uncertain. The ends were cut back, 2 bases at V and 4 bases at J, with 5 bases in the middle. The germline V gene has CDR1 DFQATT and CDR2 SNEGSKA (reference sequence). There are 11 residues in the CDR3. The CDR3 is CSARPTTEAFF. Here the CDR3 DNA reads TGCAGTGCTAGACCCACCACTGAAGCTTTCTTT.

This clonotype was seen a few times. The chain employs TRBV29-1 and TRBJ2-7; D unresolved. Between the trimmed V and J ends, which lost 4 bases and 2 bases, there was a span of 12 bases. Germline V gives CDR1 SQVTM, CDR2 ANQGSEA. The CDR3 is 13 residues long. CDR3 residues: CSVGQTETYEQYF. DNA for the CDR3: TGCAGCGTTGGCCAGACCGAAACCTACGAGCAGTACTTC.

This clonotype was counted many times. CDR3 nucleotides: TGTGCCAGTAGTATAGACAGGAACACCGGGGAGCTGTTTTTT. Protein sequence: CASSIDRNTGELFF. The chain is built from TRBV19 and TRBJ2-2; D not resolved. This CDR3 is 14 amino acids long. Germline V lookup: CDR1 LNHDA, CDR2 SQIVND (reference sequence). V was pared by 0 bases and J by 1 base, with 3 bases between.

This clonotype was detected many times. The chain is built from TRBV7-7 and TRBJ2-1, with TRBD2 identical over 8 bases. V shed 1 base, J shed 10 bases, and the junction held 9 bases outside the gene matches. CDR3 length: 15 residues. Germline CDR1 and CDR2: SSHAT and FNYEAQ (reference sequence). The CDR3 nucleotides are TGTGCCAGCAGCTTAGGGGAGCTAGCGGGCGCCGAGCAGTTCTTC. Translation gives CASSLGELAGAEQFF.

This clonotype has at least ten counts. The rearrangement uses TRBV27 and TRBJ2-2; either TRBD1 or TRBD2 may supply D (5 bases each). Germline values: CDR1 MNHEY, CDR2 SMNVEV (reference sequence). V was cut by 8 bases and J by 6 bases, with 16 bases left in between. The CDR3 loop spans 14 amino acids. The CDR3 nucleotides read TGTGCCAGCTCCTTCTCCCGGGGCCCCGGGGAGCTGTTTTTT. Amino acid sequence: CASSFSRGPGELFF.

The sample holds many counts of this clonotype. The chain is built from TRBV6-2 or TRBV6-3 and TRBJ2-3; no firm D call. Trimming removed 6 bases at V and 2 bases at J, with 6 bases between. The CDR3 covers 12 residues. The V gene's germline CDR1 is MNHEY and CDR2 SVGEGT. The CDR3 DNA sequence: TGTGCCAGCAGCCGATCCACAGATACGCAGTATTTT. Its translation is CASSRSTDTQYF.

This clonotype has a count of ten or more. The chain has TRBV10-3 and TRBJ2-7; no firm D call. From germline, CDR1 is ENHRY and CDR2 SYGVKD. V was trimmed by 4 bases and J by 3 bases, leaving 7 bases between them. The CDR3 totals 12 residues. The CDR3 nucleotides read TGTGCCATCAGTGCTTCAAGCTACGAGCAGTACTTC. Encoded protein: CAISASSYEQYF.

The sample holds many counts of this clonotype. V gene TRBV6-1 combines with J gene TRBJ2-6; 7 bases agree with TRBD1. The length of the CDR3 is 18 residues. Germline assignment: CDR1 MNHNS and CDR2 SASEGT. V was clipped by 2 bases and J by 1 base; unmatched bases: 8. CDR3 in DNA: TGTGCCAGCAGTGAAAAAGACAGGGAGTTTTCTGGGGCCAACGTCCTGACTTTC. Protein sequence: CASSEKDREFSGANVLTF.

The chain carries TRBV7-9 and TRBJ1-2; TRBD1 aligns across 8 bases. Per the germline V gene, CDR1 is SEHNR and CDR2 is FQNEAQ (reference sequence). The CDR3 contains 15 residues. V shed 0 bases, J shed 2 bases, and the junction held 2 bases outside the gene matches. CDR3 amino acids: CASSLAAGGNYGYTF. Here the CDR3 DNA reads TGTGCCAGCAGCTTAGCCGCAGGGGGCAACTATGGCTACACCTTC.